This T cell receptor (beta chain) is from a study of blood T cells in healthy people across ages (dated by TCRdb to about 2015). In the study overall: Template switching captured roughly one uniquely barcoded TCR beta cDNA molecule per two T cells in model experiments. To avoid experimental bias, donors of different ages were spread randomly across the sequencing lanes. Using the same blood draw, the study looked at two additional independent replicas of 1 million unique cDNA reads for two donors, one aged 18 to 30 and the other aged 80 or older. Age-related changes in TCR beta repertoire diversity were measured in the study by deep sequencing normalized with unique cDNA molecular identifiers. Donors were grouped into four age groups: young (average approximately 16 years), middle-aged (less than 40), aged (around 66) and long-lived (just over 80).

Comment on this clonotype: It lacks a known antigen. Within one base of it there is no much larger clone, and no base qualities were kept.

Donors were under 40 systemically healthy Caucasian individuals from Russia aged 6 to 90 years. Each donor gave around 9 milliliters of peripheral blood, collected into EDTA-treated Vacutainer tubes. PBMCs were isolated by Ficoll-Paque density-gradient centrifugation, with at least 6 million obtained per sample. Total RNA was extracted from PBMCs with Trizol reagent, with at least 5 micrograms obtained per sample. For every donor, flow cytometry on a PBMC aliquot measured the percentage of naive CD45RAhigh/CD27high T cells. Library prep was done by 5' RACE. Sequencing took place on an Illumina HiSeq 2500. A second PCR of 7 to 11 cycles was performed with a sample-barcoded 5' primer and a J-beta primer mix. A template-switch 5' adaptor carrying 12 random nucleotides introduced a unique molecular identifier onto each TCR beta cDNA molecule. Each sample yielded at least 3 million CDR3-containing paired-end reads. The Mint cDNA synthesis kit, primed by a TRBC-specific oligonucleotide, was used to synthesize first-strand cDNA from all RNA. Following uracil-DNA glycosylase treatment, a first 18-cycle PCR with universal primers M1SS and BC2_uni_R was performed on all cDNA. Per the source publication's procedure: For normalization, 1 million high-quality reads were randomly selected from each sample, with every read carrying a distinct molecular identifier. Reads with shared molecular identifiers were discarded instead of being binned into consensus sequences. MiTCR, set to a Q25 quality threshold and the strictest error-elimination algorithm, was used for CDR3 identification, clonotype clustering and error correction. A nonparametric unseen species model with Euler transformation was used to estimate a lower bound on total TCR beta diversity. TCRdb reprocessed the public reads (quality trimming at Q25 with fastp, clone calling with MiXCR) and kept in-frame beta chains. Rows are combined by CDR3 protein, so each entry shows the most common genes and DNA. In this record, the V and J calls reflect TCRdb's handling and not the investigators' own analysis. This sample comprises 750,000 to 950,000 distinct CDR3 sequences, roughly 50% of them detected only once. The ten biggest clones cover about two fifths of the sample.

What the authors observed across the whole study: Compared with the aged group, the long-lived group had more naive CD4+ T cells, fewer expanded clones and increased TCR diversity, a pattern suggesting age selection. Because donor CMV infection status was unknown, age-related changes in expanded clonotypes were potentially confounded. Estimates of total diversity based on one million sequenced T cells were regarded as lower bounds and as underestimates. As age increased, observed TCR beta diversity per million T cells dropped in a roughly linear way, and a significant reduction was already evident by age 40. Since profiling was done on bulk unsorted PBMCs, naive and antigen-experienced compartments could not be conclusively compared. The percentage of naive T cells measured by flow cytometry correlated strongly with observed TCR beta diversity.

Sample: blood. This clonotype was sampled from an older man in good health.

The DNA reads TGCAGTGCTAGAGAGTTACAGGGGGCGCGAGGCTACACCTTC. Its amino acids are CSARELQGARGYTF. The chain links TRBV20-1 with TRBJ1-2, with 9 bases matching TRBD1. Per the germline V gene (reference sequence), DFQATT is the CDR1 and SNEGSKA is the CDR2. Here V drops 0 bases and J drops 8 bases, and the junction holds 7 bases not matched to any gene. From cysteine to phenylalanine, the CDR3 is 14 amino acids long. The read is trimmed to its CDR3 DNA, 42 bases read in frame from base 1.